The entry that follows covers one T cell receptor beta chain sequence. Its specificity is unknown. The CDR3 length is 14 residues. The V gene end was trimmed by 6 bases and the J gene end by 4 bases; junction bases not matched to a gene: 5. Germline V gene data show CDR1 as SEHNR and CDR2 as FQNEAQ (reference sequence). This sample is part of a study of cytomegalovirus exposure and HLA in healthy donors. Study findings and constraints: TCR beta sequences reportedly predicted the HLA-A and HLA-B alleles of most subjects accurately. When a later analysis was performed, an Asian-associated ancestry cluster reportedly had fewer N-insertions than the roughly 690-donor mean. As immune exposure information, only CMV serostatus was available.

Researchers ran the PCR with 60 Vbeta and 13 Jbeta primers. Some clones are missing from TCRdb's copy, which holds only in-frame ones; the method was immunoSEQ multiplex PCR. The sample includes about 150,000 clones, 80% seen only once; the top ten take roughly an eighth. The chain links TRBV7-9 to TRBJ2-2; 7 bases match TRBD1. Sequenced input: PBMCs. This receptor was taken from a woman aged 40-49 years in good health and CMV-seronegative. CDR3 residues: CASRLTGITGELFF. CDR3 in DNA: TGTGCCAGCAGGTTGACAGGGATCACCGGGGAGCTGTTTTTT.